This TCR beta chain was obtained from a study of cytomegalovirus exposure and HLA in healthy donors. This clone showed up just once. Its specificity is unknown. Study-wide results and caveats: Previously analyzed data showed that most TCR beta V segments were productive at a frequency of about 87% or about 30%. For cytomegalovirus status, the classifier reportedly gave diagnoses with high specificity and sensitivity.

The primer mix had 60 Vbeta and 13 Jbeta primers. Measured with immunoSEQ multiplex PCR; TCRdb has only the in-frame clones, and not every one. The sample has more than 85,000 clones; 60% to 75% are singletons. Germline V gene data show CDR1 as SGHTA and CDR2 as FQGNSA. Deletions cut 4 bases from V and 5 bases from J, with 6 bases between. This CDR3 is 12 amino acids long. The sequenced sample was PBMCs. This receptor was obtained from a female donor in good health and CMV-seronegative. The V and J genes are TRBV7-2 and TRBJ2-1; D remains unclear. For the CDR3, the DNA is TGTGCCAGCAGCTCGTTTAACAATGAGCAGTTCTTC. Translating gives CASSSFNNEQFF.